The 11 T cell receptor beta chains below all came from one sample that was sequenced in a study of blood T cell repertoires in COVID-19. Here immunoSEQ multiplex PCR was the method, and the copy in TCRdb shows in-frame clones only, minus some. This sample has some 190,000 clones; nearly 80% occur once, and the top ten carry under 15%. The sequenced material came from PBMCs or T cells enriched from blood (not recorded which). The receptors were sampled from a man between 60 and 70 years old who had been exposed to COVID-19.

The chain links TRBV11-2 to TRBJ2-1; D not resolved. This CDR3 is 12 amino acids long. The germline gives CDR1 SGHAT, CDR2 FQNNGV. V lost 7 bases, J lost 6 bases, and 10 bases lay in between. The CDR3 protein is CASNLPGNEQFF. The DNA for the CDR3 is TGTGCCAGCAATTTACCGGGCAATGAGCAGTTCTTC. Complete variable domain (other parts from reference TRBV11-2 and TRBJ2-1): EAGVAQSPRYKIIEKRQSVAFWCNPISGHATLYWYQQILGQGPKLLIQFQNNGVVDDSQLPKDRFSAERLKGVDSTLKIQPAKLEDSAVYLCASNLPGNEQFFGPGTRLTVL.

Here the CDR3 reads CASSFDTRSYNEQFF. For the CDR3, the DNA is TGTGCCAGCAGTTTTGACACTAGGTCCTACAATGAGCAGTTCTTC. The rearrangement uses TRBV27 and TRBJ2-1; a possible D gene is TRBD2 (5 bases). V lost 3 bases, J lost 1 base, and 10 bases lay in between. The CDR3 covers 15 residues. Germline lookup yields CDR1 MNHEY and CDR2 SMNVEV (reference sequence).

The chain recombines TRBV5-6 with TRBJ2-3, with 7 bases that match TRBD2. Germline V gives CDR1 SGHDT, CDR2 YYEEEE. Trimming removed 6 bases from V and 10 bases from J; junction bases left unmatched: 23. The CDR3 runs to 17 residues. CDR3 coding DNA: TGTGCCAGCAACCACAGCAAGCGCGGGAGAGGTGAGGTTTCGCAGTATTTT. Its translation is CASNHSKRGRGEVSQYF.

This clone has ten or more counts. This rearrangement joins TRBV6-6 to TRBJ2-7; 8 bases match TRBD1. The CDR3 sequence is 15 residues long. Germline assignment: CDR1 MNHNY and CDR2 SVGAGI (reference sequence). The junction had 5 bases not matched to a gene; V was cut back by 2 bases and J by 2 bases. CDR3 bases: TGTGCCAGCAGTTACCCCGGACAGGGTGCCTACGAGCAGTACTTC. Its protein is CASSYPGQGAYEQYF.

This chain joins TRBV3-1 (or the pseudogene TRBV3-2) and TRBJ2-5; 7 bases align to TRBD2. The length of the CDR3 is 16 residues. The germline V gene encodes CDR1 LGHDT and CDR2 YNNKEL (reference sequence). With V trimmed by 4 bases and J by 2 bases, 10 bases remained unmatched. CDR3 nucleotides: TGTGCCAGCAGCCCTCTAACTAGCGCCGAACAAGAGACCCAGTACTTC. Translation gives CASSPLTSAEQETQYF.

CDR3 DNA: TGTGCCAGCAGCCTACCCGCGTTACAGGGCGAGCAGTACTTC. It codes for CASSLPALQGEQYF. V gene TRBV28 combines with J gene TRBJ2-7, with a possible D match to TRBD1 (6 bases). The CDR3 covers 14 residues. Trimming shortened V by 6 bases and J by 6 bases, and 18 bases separated the two germline ends. Germline V lookup: CDR1 MDHEN, CDR2 SYDVKM.

V and J are TRBV4-1 and TRBJ2-3; a possible D gene is TRBD2 (6 bases). Germline V lookup: CDR1 MGHRA, CDR2 YSYEKL. The CDR3 runs 14 residues. V was clipped by 8 bases and J by 2 bases, with 14 bases between them. CDR3: CASALLAVTDTQYF. CDR3 bases: TGCGCCAGCGCCCTGTTAGCGGTCACAGATACGCAGTATTTT.

The V call is TRBV29-1, the J call TRBJ1-2; D unresolved. This CDR3 spans 14 amino acids. V lost 0 bases to trimming and J lost 8 bases, with 16 bases between them. Germline V gives CDR1 SQVTM, CDR2 ANQGSEA. CDR3 loop: CSVEDGRVLQGYTF. CDR3 nucleotides: TGCAGCGTTGAAGATGGCCGGGTCCTACAAGGCTACACCTTC.

The chain employs TRBV6-5 and TRBJ2-7, with 7 bases that match TRBD1. The junction had 1 base not matched to a gene; V was cut back by 5 bases and J by 3 bases. In germline, CDR1 is MNHEY, CDR2 SVGAGI. The CDR3 covers 12 residues. The CDR3 sequence: CASSPGGYEQYF. The CDR3 DNA follows: TGTGCCAGCAGTCCAGGGGGCTACGAGCAGTACTTC.

The rearrangement links TRBV21-1 to TRBJ1-1. TRBV21-1 counts as a pseudogene. The CDR3 contains 12 residues. The CDR3 here is CASSKGGTEAFF. The DNA of the CDR3 is TGTGCCAGCAGCAAGGGGGGCACTGAAGCTTTCTTT.

DNA for the CDR3: TGTGCTAGTGGAGAATCACGTGACAGGGTTGGAGTCCTTGGTCAGCCCCAGCATTTT. It specifies CASGESRDRVGVLGQPQHF. The rearrangement uses TRBV12-5 and TRBJ1-5; 7 bases align to TRBD1. V lost 6 bases and J lost 6; bases outside the gene matches: 23. The CDR3 consists of 19 residues. The germline CDR1 and CDR2 sequences are LGHNT and FRNRAP. The entire variable domain, with the rest obtained from reference TRBV12-5 and TRBJ1-5, is as follows: DARVTQTPRHKVTEMGQEVTMRCQPILGHNTVFWYRQTMMQGLELLAYFRNRAPLDDSGMPKDRFSAEMPDATLATLKIQPSEPRDSAVYFCASGESRDRVGVLGQPQHFGDGTRLSIL.